Presented here are 8 T cell receptor beta chains from one specimen sequenced in a study of OX40 agonist ivuxolimab in advanced cancers. Clones were sequenced by immunoSEQ multiplex PCR, and TCRdb holds only the in-frame ones, with some missing. Here the sample spans about 25,000 clones, over 65% being singletons. The material was CD4+ or CD8+ T cells sorted from blood, obtained in a trial of the OX40 agonist ivuxolimab. All receptors derive from an adult with an advanced solid tumor such as melanoma, head and neck, liver or kidney cancer.

This clone was seen a handful of times. The rearrangement uses TRBV7-2 and TRBJ1-5; D not resolved. Germline V CDR1 and CDR2: SGHTA, FQGNSA. This CDR3 is 18 amino acids long. V gave up 4 bases and J gave up 2 bases, with 21 bases separating them. The CDR3 reads CASSSSPFRVRGNQPQHF. The CDR3 DNA reads TGTGCCAGCAGCTCGTCCCCCTTTAGGGTAAGGGGCAATCAGCCCCAGCATTTT.

This clone was found once. The rearrangement joins TRBV20-1 to TRBJ2-7, with D unresolved. Trimming took 5 bases from V and 6 from J, leaving 11 bases between them. Germline CDR1 reads DFQATT; CDR2 reads SNEGSKA (reference sequence). CDR3 length equals 11 residues. CDR3 loop: CSAAIVGEQYF. For the CDR3, the DNA is TGCAGTGCTGCTATAGTAGGCGAGCAGTACTTC.

The rearrangement links TRBV2 to TRBJ1-2, with D uncertain. V was shortened by 5 bases and J by 0 bases, with 13 bases between the two germline ends. CDR3 size: 15 residues. Germline lookup yields CDR1 SNHLY and CDR2 FYNNEI. CDR3 loop: CASSLSGLANYGYTF. In DNA form, the CDR3 reads TGTGCCAGCAGTCTGTCGGGGTTAGCTAACTATGGCTACACCTTC.

This clone has only one observation. J is TRBJ1-5 and V is TRBV2; 7 bases line up with TRBD1. Trimming took 7 bases from V and 6 from J; bases not matched to a gene: 9. The CDR3 totals 14 residues. Looked up from germline, CDR1 is SNHLY and CDR2 is FYNNEI. The CDR3 DNA reads as TGTGCCAGCAAGAGACAGGGAGTTAGTCAGCCCCAGCATTTT. It is translated as CASKRQGVSQPQHF.

The J gene is TRBJ2-1, the V gene TRBV28; 11 bases agree with TRBD2. J gave up 8 bases and V 6 bases, and 9 bases lay outside the gene matches. CDR1 is MDHEN, CDR2 SYDVKM, per germline. CDR3 length: 15 residues. DNA of the CDR3: TGTGCCAGCAGCTCCCGAACTAGCGGGAGATATGAGCAGTTCTTC. This codes for CASSSRTSGRYEQFF.

This chain uses TRBV5-8 with TRBJ2-7, with 10 nucleotides matching TRBD1. This CDR3 spans 15 amino acids. Germline loops: CDR1 SGHTS, CDR2 YDEGEE. Unmatched junction bases numbered 6, after V lost 4 bases and J lost 2 bases. This chain's CDR3 is CASSRSGTGAYEQYF. Written as DNA, the CDR3 is TGTGCCAGCAGCCGTTCCGGGACAGGGGCCTACGAGCAGTACTTC. Full variable domain (outside the CDR3, taken from reference TRBV5-8 and TRBJ2-7): EAGVTQSPTHLIKTRGQQATLRCSPISGHTSVYWYQQALGLGLQFLLWYDEGEERNRGNFPPRFSGRQFPNYSSELNVNALELEDSALYLCASSRSGTGAYEQYFGPGTRLTVT.

The chain recombines TRBV27 with TRBJ2-2; 10 nucleotides line up with TRBD2. V shed 6 bases and J 5 bases; nucleotides not matched to a gene: 6. The CDR3 runs to 15 residues. The germline V gene encodes CDR1 MNHEY and CDR2 SMNVEV (reference sequence). The CDR3 DNA reads as TGTGCCAGCAGATTAGCGGGGGGAGGTACCGGGGAGCTGTTTTTT. This encodes CASRLAGGGTGELFF.

V gene TRBV18 combines with J gene TRBJ2-3, with 9 bases aligning to TRBD1. V dropped 1 base and J dropped 4; count of bases not matched to a gene: 3. The CDR3 runs 15 residues. Germline CDR1 is KGHSH and CDR2 is LQKENI. The CDR3 reads CASSPRGQGPDTQYF. The CDR3 nucleotides read TGTGCCAGCTCACCACGTGGACAGGGGCCAGATACGCAGTATTTT.